The 24 T cell receptor beta chains reported below all come from one sample, sequenced in a study of T cells after yellow fever vaccination. TCRdb reprocessed the 5' RACE reads with MiXCR, giving one entry per CDR3 protein. Of about 180,000 distinct CDR3 sequences listed, 5.5% to 7.5% are singletons. The sample consisted of CD4+ T cells sorted from PBMCs, taken on the day of the first yellow fever vaccination. These receptors were collected from a man aged 18 to 29 who received the YFV17D yellow fever vaccine.

This rearrangement joins TRBV30 to TRBJ2-7; 8 bases agree with TRBD1. Per the germline V gene, CDR1 is GTSNPN and CDR2 is SVGIG (reference sequence). Germline trimming cut 5 bases from V and 3 bases from J; bases unmatched to any gene: 0. The CDR3 totals 11 residues. The CDR3 here is CAWGTGYEQYF. For the CDR3, the DNA is TGTGCCTGGGGGACAGGCTACGAGCAGTACTTC.

This clonotype was found a few times. The CDR3 nucleotides are TGCGCCAGCAGGACAGGGATCAGGGAGACCCAGTACTTC. This gives the protein CASRTGIRETQYF. The chain employs TRBV5-1 and TRBJ2-5; 7 bases agree with TRBD1. V gave up 5 bases and J gave up 5 bases; unmatched junction bases: 6. Germline V gene data show CDR1 as SGHRS and CDR2 as YFSETQ. The CDR3 totals 13 residues.

This clonotype was seen only a few times. V usage is TRBV4-3 and J usage is TRBJ1-4; 8 bases are shared with TRBD1. V lost 1 base and J lost 8; bases outside the gene matches: 3. This CDR3 has 14 amino acids. Germline CDR1 and CDR2: LGHNA and YSLEER. CDR3 in amino acids: CASSQGTGFEKLFF. Here the CDR3 DNA reads TGCGCCAGCAGCCAAGGGACAGGGTTCGAAAAACTGTTTTTT.

This clonotype appeared many times. The chain recombines TRBV9 with TRBJ2-5; the D gene is possibly TRBD1 (6 bases). Germline V CDR1 and CDR2: SGDLS, YYNGEE. This CDR3 region has 15 residues. Trimming cost V 0 bases and J 5 bases, with 14 bases left between them. The CDR3 loop reads CASSVDSGRGETQYF. CDR3 in DNA: TGTGCCAGCAGCGTAGACTCGGGCAGGGGTGAGACCCAGTACTTC.

Remarks on this clonotype: The conserved closing phenylalanine or tryptophan is absent in this CDR3, likely reflecting a read error. The chain couples TRBV5-1 to TRBJ2-1, with D possibly TRBD2 on 6 matching bases. V lost 4 bases and J 4 bases, leaving 21 bases between the germline ends. The CDR3 runs 17 residues. Germline CDR1 SGHRS, CDR2 YFSETQ. The CDR3 reads CASSRRPGGANYNEQFL. The CDR3 nucleotides read TGCGCCAGCAGCCGCAGACCAGGCGGGGCGAATTACAATGAGCAGTTCCTC.

As concerns this clonotype: The junction departs from the called germline gene at one end, perhaps through a read error. The J gene is TRBJ1-1, the V gene TRBV7-7; D is unresolved. CDR3 length: 13 amino acids. Germline assignment: CDR1 SSHAT and CDR2 FNYEAQ (reference sequence). The CDR3 coding sequence is TGTGCTAGCAGCCAACAATTTAACACTGAAGCTTTCTTT. It codes for CASSQQFNTEAFF. The full variable domain, rest sourced from reference TRBV7-7 and TRBJ1-1, is GAGVSQSPRYKVTKRGQDVTLRCDPISSHATLYWYQQALGQGPEFLTYFNYEAQPDKSGLPSDRFSAERPEGSISTLTIQRTEQRDSAMYRCASSQQFNTEAFFGQGTRLTVV.

This clonotype has a count of ten or more. CDR3 residues: CASSLTAQPETQYF. CDR3 nucleotides: TGTGCCAGCAGTTTAACGGCCCAACCGGAGACCCAGTACTTC. This sequence joins TRBV12-3 or TRBV12-4 and TRBJ2-5, with D hard to call. V was shortened by 2 bases and J by 5 bases, with 12 bases between the two germline ends. CDR3 length: 14 residues.

This clonotype has ten or more counts. This chain connects TRBV7-9 to TRBJ1-1, with TRBD1 matching 9 bases. Germline loops: CDR1 SEHNR, CDR2 FQNEAQ (reference sequence). The CDR3 covers 14 residues. V shed 3 bases, J shed 4 bases, and the junction held 3 bases outside the gene matches. CDR3 nucleotides: TGTGCCAGCAGCTTTGGACAGGGGAGCACTGAAGCTTTCTTT. Translating it yields CASSFGQGSTEAFF.

This clonotype was detected ten times or more. The rearrangement links TRBV3-1 to TRBJ2-7, with TRBD1 matching over 8 bases. J lost 5 bases, V lost 7 bases, and 7 bases had no gene match. The CDR3 totals 13 residues. Germline CDR1 and CDR2: LGHDT and YNNKEL (reference sequence). CDR3 sequence reads: CASKFGQGNEQYF. CDR3 nucleotides: TGTGCCAGCAAATTTGGACAGGGCAACGAGCAGTACTTC.

This clonotype was counted at least ten times. J is TRBJ2-1 and V is TRBV7-2; 7 nucleotides match TRBD1. The CDR3 runs 14 residues. Trimming took 6 bases from V and 2 from J; bases not matched to a gene: 4. Germline V gene lookup returns CDR1 SGHTA and CDR2 FQGNSA. CDR3 coding DNA: TGTGCCAGCAGTCCCGACAGGGCCTACAATGAGCAGTTCTTC. Encoded protein: CASSPDRAYNEQFF.

This clonotype was counted at least ten times. This sequence joins TRBV18 and TRBJ2-5; D not resolved. CDR1 and CDR2 (germline): KGHSH, LQKENI. Trimming stripped 3 bases from V and 2 bases from J, with 4 bases between. CDR3 length equals 12 residues. This CDR3 reads CASSPVQETQYF. In nucleotides, the CDR3 is TGTGCCAGCTCACCCGTACAAGAGACCCAGTACTTC.

This clonotype came up many times. The chain uses TRBV11-2 and TRBJ2-3; 12 nucleotides match TRBD2. The germline gives CDR1 SGHAT, CDR2 FQNNGV. With V trimmed by 2 bases and J by 8 bases, 17 bases remained unmatched. CDR3 size: 19 residues. The CDR3 nucleotides are TGTGCCAGCAGCTTATTCCTCGGTGGACTAGCGGGGACGGGCCGTACGCAGTATTTT. Translating it yields CASSLFLGGLAGTGRTQYF.

This clonotype was seen repeatedly, ten times or more. The gene calls are TRBV6-2 or TRBV6-3 and TRBJ2-3; tentative D call: TRBD2 (5 bases). Germline CDR1 reads MNHEY; CDR2 reads SVGEGT. V lost 0 bases and J 3 bases, leaving 16 bases between the germline ends. The CDR3 is 17 residues long. The CDR3 DNA sequence: TGTGCCAGCAGTTACTCCGGAGGTGGGGTAGGAACAGATACGCAGTATTTT. This encodes CASSYSGGGVGTDTQYF.

V usage is TRBV4-1 and J usage is TRBJ2-5; D possibly corresponds to TRBD1 (6 bases). There are 15 residues in the CDR3. Germline V CDR1 and CDR2: MGHRA, YSYEKL. Deletions cut 3 bases from V and 1 base from J, with 12 bases between. This chain's CDR3 is CASSQYRVGQETQYF. Here the CDR3 DNA reads TGCGCCAGCAGCCAGTACAGGGTAGGCCAAGAGACCCAGTACTTC.

In its sample, this clonotype was seen a few times. The rearrangement links TRBV4-3 to TRBJ1-1; D not resolved. Deletions cut 2 bases from V and 2 bases from J, with 9 bases between. This CDR3 is 14 amino acids long. Germline loops: CDR1 LGHNA, CDR2 YSLEER. This chain's CDR3 is CASSQSPVNTEAFF. CDR3 bases: TGCGCCAGCAGCCAATCTCCTGTTAACACTGAAGCTTTCTTT.

The chain employs TRBV7-3 and TRBJ2-1; 12 positions match TRBD2. The CDR3 spans 14 residues. V trimming: 6 bases; J trimming: 9 bases; junction bases outside the gene matches: 6. Germline CDR1 reads SGHTA; CDR2 reads FQGTGA. CDR3 protein: CASRRTSGEIEQFF. The CDR3 nucleotides read TGTGCCAGCAGGAGGACTAGCGGGGAAATTGAGCAGTTCTTC.

This clonotype was observed many times. The chain joins TRBV24-1 to TRBJ2-3; D is ambiguous. The CDR3 contains 15 residues. Trimming took off 4 bases at V and 5 bases at J, with 15 bases between the two ends. Germline V gene lookup returns CDR1 KGHDR and CDR2 SFDVKD. CDR3 sequence (DNA): TGTGCCACCAGTGACCCCGGATTAACCGGAGATACGCAGTATTTT. This encodes CATSDPGLTGDTQYF.

This clonotype has ten or more counts. The chain uses TRBV9 and TRBJ2-1, with 8 bases that match TRBD2. Germline loops: CDR1 SGDLS, CDR2 YYNGEE. V lost 0 bases, J lost 7 bases, and 3 bases stayed unmatched. The CDR3 totals 14 residues. CDR3 amino acids: CASSVEVAGNEQFF. CDR3 DNA sequence: TGTGCCAGCAGCGTAGAAGTAGCGGGGAATGAGCAGTTCTTC. The full variable domain, completed using reference TRBV9 and TRBJ2-1, is DSGVTQTPKHLITATGQRVTLRCSPRSGDLSVYWYQQSLDQGLQFLIQYYNGEERAKGNILERFSAQQFPDLHSELNLSSLELGDSALYFCASSVEVAGNEQFFGPGTRLTVL.

This clonotype has at least ten counts. The rearrangement links TRBV5-1 to TRBJ2-1; 12 nucleotides align to TRBD1. The germline V gene encodes CDR1 SGHRS and CDR2 YFSETQ. The CDR3 is 17 amino acids. Losses at the gene ends were 0 bases for V and 10 bases for J; bases not matched to a gene: 11. The CDR3 sequence: CASSLAAGTGGLREQFF. CDR3 nucleotide sequence: TGCGCCAGCAGCTTGGCCGCCGGGACAGGGGGCCTTCGGGAGCAGTTCTTC.

V gene TRBV7-9 combines with J gene TRBJ1-5; D perhaps matches TRBD1 (5 bases). The V end was cut by 5 bases, the J end by 5 bases, with 16 bases between. Germline CDR1 reads SEHNR; CDR2 reads FQNEAQ (reference sequence). This CDR3 contains 15 residues. CDR3 sequence reads: CASSHIDSTYQPQHF. The CDR3 DNA is TGTGCCAGCAGCCATATTGACAGTACCTATCAGCCCCAGCATTTT.

This rearrangement joins TRBV12-3 or TRBV12-4 to TRBJ1-2, with D unresolved. V was cut by 5 bases and J by 4 bases, with 11 bases left in between. The CDR3 extends over 13 amino acids. The CDR3 reads CASSELWGYGYTF. The DNA for the CDR3 is TGTGCCAGCAGTGAACTTTGGGGCTATGGCTACACCTTC.

This clonotype showed up many times. The chain is built from TRBV18 and TRBJ2-3; D is undetermined. The V and J ends lost 2 bases and 1 base respectively, with 7 bases between them. The CDR3 extends over 14 amino acids. The germline V gene has CDR1 KGHSH and CDR2 LQKENI. CDR3 nucleotides: TGTGCCAGCTCACCATTGTCGGGCACAGATACGCAGTATTTT. Its protein is CASSPLSGTDTQYF. Supplemented by reference TRBV18 and TRBJ2-3, the full variable domain reads NAGVMQNPRHLVRRRGQEARLRCSPMKGHSHVYWYRQLPEEGLKFMVYLQKENIIDESGMPKERFSAEFPKEGPSILRIQQVVRGDSAAYFCASSPLSGTDTQYFGPGTRLTVL.

The rearrangement uses TRBV7-2 and TRBJ2-5, with D hard to call. V lost 1 base and J lost 3, with 12 bases in between. Germline values: CDR1 SGHTA, CDR2 FQGNSA. CDR3 length: 15 residues. CDR3 protein: CASSLVASAKETQYF. The CDR3 DNA reads as TGTGCCAGCAGCTTAGTAGCTAGTGCTAAAGAGACCCAGTACTTC.

This clonotype was seen more than once but under ten times. The chain recombines TRBV7-2 with TRBJ1-5; possible D gene TRBD1, 5 bases. The CDR3 contains 13 residues. Trimming took 6 bases from V and 13 from J, leaving 19 bases between them. CDR1 and CDR2 from the germline V gene are SGHTA and FQGNSA. Written as DNA, the CDR3 is TGTGCCAGCAGTATAAATTCGGACACCCTACAGCATTTT. Translated, it gives CASSINSDTLQHF.